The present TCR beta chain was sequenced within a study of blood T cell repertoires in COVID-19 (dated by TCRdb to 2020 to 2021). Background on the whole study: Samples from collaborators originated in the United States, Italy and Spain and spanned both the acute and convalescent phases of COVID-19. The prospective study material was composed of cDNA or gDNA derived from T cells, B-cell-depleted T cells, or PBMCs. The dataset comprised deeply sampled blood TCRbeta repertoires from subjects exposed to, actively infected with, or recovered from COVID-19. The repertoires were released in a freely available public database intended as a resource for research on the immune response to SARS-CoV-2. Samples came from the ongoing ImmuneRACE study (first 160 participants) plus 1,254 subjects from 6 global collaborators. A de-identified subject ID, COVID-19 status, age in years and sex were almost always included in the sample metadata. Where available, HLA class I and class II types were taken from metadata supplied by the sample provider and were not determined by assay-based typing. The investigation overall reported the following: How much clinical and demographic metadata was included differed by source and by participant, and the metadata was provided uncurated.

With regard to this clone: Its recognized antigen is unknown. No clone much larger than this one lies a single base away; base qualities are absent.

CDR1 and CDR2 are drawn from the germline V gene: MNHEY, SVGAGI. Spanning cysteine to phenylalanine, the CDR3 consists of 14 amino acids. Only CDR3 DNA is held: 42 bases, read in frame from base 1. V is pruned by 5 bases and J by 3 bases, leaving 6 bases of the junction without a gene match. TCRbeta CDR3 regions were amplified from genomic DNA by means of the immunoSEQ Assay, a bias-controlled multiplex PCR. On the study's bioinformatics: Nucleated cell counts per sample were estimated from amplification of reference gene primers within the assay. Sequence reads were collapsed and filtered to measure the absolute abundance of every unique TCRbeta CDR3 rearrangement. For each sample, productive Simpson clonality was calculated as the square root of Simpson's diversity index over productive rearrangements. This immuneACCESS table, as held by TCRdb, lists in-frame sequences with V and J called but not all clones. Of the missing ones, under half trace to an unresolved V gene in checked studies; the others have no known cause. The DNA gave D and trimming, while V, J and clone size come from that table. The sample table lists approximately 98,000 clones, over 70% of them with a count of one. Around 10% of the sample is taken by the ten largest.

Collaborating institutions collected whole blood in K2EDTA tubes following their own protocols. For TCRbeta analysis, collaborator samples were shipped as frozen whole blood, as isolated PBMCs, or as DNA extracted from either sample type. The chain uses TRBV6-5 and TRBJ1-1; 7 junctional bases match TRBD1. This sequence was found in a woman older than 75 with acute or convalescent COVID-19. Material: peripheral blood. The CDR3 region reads CASSSSQGDTEAFF. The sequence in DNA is TGTGCCAGCAGTAGTTCCCAGGGGGACACTGAAGCTTTCTTT.